This TCR beta chain appears in the sequencing data of a study of a mutant IDH1 vaccine in newly diagnosed glioma. In the study overall: The sex distribution of treated patients was 62.5% male and approximately 40% female, with a mean age of 40.4 years.

Study-wide results and caveats: Immune responses induced by vaccination arose in 93.3% of the patients.

Only one count was recorded for this clone. What it binds is unknown. V lost 2 bases to trimming and J lost 7 bases; unmatched junction nucleotides: 3. CDR1 is MGHDK, CDR2 SYGVNS, per germline. The CDR3 has 13 residues. The time point: baseline, week 1 (first vaccination visit). The treatment was: pre-vaccination baseline after standard-of-care therapy. Donors had new WHO grade 3 or 4 IDH1-mutant, ATRX-lost astrocytomas. This table comes from immunoSEQ multiplex PCR, and its TCRdb copy is limited to in-frame clones, with some not included. The sample consists of about 67,000 clones, about four fifths of them appearing once.

The sample in question was peripheral blood mononuclear cells (PBMCs), obtained from a glioma patient treated with radiotherapy, temozolomide or both. The receptor comes from a woman under 30 with glioma. Some clones in this sample may be carry-over from other donors' samples. The gene calls are TRBV25-1 and TRBJ2-5; TRBD2 agrees at 8 bases. CDR3 amino acids: CASSELRGGTQYF. Here the CDR3 DNA reads TGTGCCAGCAGTGAACTTCGGGGGGGGACCCAGTACTTC.